This is a list of T cell receptor beta chains from one sample in a study of blood T cell repertoires in COVID-19. This table comes from immunoSEQ multiplex PCR, and its TCRdb copy is limited to in-frame clones, with some not included. The sample comprises about 330,000 clones, about 90% of which are singletons, and about 5% rests with the top ten. Sequencing was done on a sample of PBMCs or T cells enriched from blood (not recorded which). These TCRs come from a man aged 25-45 years who had recovered from COVID-19. Each CDR3 is given with its conserved first and last residue. D genes are given only for firm matches. The listing skips clone size in some rows; elsewhere it reads once, few, many or a size class.

D: .; size: .; V: TRBV30; J: TRBJ1-1; DNA: TGTGCCTGGAGTGCGACAGGGAACACTGAAGCTTTCTTT; CDR3: CAWSATGNTEAFF
D: TRBD1; size: .; V: TRBV2; J: TRBJ2-5; DNA: TGTGCCACCCAGGGCCCCAGGGGGGAGACCCAGTACTTC; CDR3: CATQGPRGETQYF
D: .; size: .; V: TRBV2; J: TRBJ2-2; DNA: TGTGCCAGCAGTGGAAGGACAAACACCGGGGAGCTGTTTTTT; CDR3: CASSGRTNTGELFF
D: .; size: .; V: TRBV27; J: TRBJ1-6; DNA: TGTGCCAGCAGTCTAGGTGATGGGCCCCTCCACTTT; CDR3: CASSLGDGPLHF
D: .; size: .; V: TRBV30; J: TRBJ2-7; DNA: TGTGCCTGGAGTGTGCAGGCCCCCTACGAGCAGTACTTC; CDR3: CAWSVQAPYEQYF
D: .; size: once; V: TRBV2; J: TRBJ1-5; DNA: TGTGCCAGCAGTGAAAGGGTAAGACTAAATCAGCCCCAGCATTTT; CDR3: CASSERVRLNQPQHF
D: .; size: once; V: TRBV7-2; J: TRBJ2-7; DNA: TGTGCCAGCAGCTTTATGACATACGAGCAGTACTTC; CDR3: CASSFMTYEQYF
D: TRBD2; size: .; V: TRBV30; J: TRBJ2-7; DNA: TGTGCCTGGAGAGGATTAGCGGGGGGAACCTACGAGCAGTACTTC; CDR3: CAWRGLAGGTYEQYF
D: TRBD1; size: .; V: TRBV11-2; J: TRBJ2-3; DNA: TGTGCCAGCAGCTTAAGGCAAAAGGGGACAGGAAGAGCAGATACGCAGTATTTT; CDR3: CASSLRQKGTGRADTQYF
D: TRBD2; size: .; V: TRBV19; J: TRBJ2-1; DNA: TGTGCCAGCACCGGGGGGGCGGGTGGTGAGCAGTTCTTC; CDR3: CASTGGAGGEQFF
D: .; size: .; V: TRBV3-1/TRBV3-2; J: TRBJ1-1; DNA: TGTGCCAGCAGCCAAGGCAGGATGAACACTGAAGCTTTCTTT; CDR3: CASSQGRMNTEAFF